This T cell receptor (beta chain) was obtained from a study of blood T cell repertoires in COVID-19. This CDR3 has 14 residues. Trimming took 6 bases from V and 3 from J; bases not matched to a gene: 6. Germline V gene lookup returns CDR1 LNHDA and CDR2 SQIVND (reference sequence). Some clones are missing from TCRdb's copy, which holds only in-frame ones; the method was immunoSEQ multiplex PCR. The sample carries around 270,000 clones, 75% to 90% recorded once. This clone was seen a few times. The genes are TRBV19 and TRBJ2-7; 9 positions match TRBD1. Specimen: peripheral blood. This clonotype originated in a man in his forties with acute or convalescent COVID-19. CDR3 in DNA: TGTGCCAGTAGCTCCGGGACAGGGCTCTACGAGCAGTACTTC. This codes for CASSSGTGLYEQYF.